These 10 T cell receptor beta chains came from one sample sequenced in a study of T cell responses to AZD1222 COVID-19 vaccine. The protocol was immunoSEQ multiplex PCR, while the TCRdb copy is restricted to in-frame clones and leaves out a portion. The table includes under 150,000 clones, approximately 91% detected once. The sample here was peripheral blood, taken 28 days after the second AZD1222 dose. These TCRs come from an adult who received the AZD1222 COVID-19 vaccine.

This chain connects TRBV30 to TRBJ1-3; a weak D match, TRBD1 (5 bases). V lost 5 bases and J 0 bases, leaving 11 bases between the germline ends. Germline assignment: CDR1 GTSNPN and CDR2 SVGIG (reference sequence). The CDR3 runs to 14 residues. CDR3 amino acids: CAWDQGFSGNTIYF. The DNA for the CDR3 is TGTGCCTGGGACCAGGGTTTCTCTGGAAACACCATATATTTT. Together with reference TRBV30 and TRBJ1-3, the CDR3 gives the full variable domain: SQTIHQWPATLVQPVGSPLSLECTVEGTSNPNLYWYRQAAGRGLQLLFYSVGIGQISSEVPQNLSASRPQDRQFILSSKKLLLSDSGFYLCAWDQGFSGNTIYFGEGSWLTVV.

V gene TRBV5-1 combines with J gene TRBJ1-1, with unresolved D. The V end lost 0 bases, the J end lost 3 bases, and 9 bases lay between the germline ends. The germline V gene encodes CDR1 SGHRS and CDR2 YFSETQ. This CDR3 contains 14 residues. Here the CDR3 reads CASSLEEGYTEAFF. CDR3 nucleotide sequence: TGCGCCAGCAGCTTGGAGGAGGGATACACTGAAGCTTTCTTT.

This clone was seen a single time. The rearrangement uses TRBV2 and TRBJ2-6, with 8 bases aligning to TRBD1. The ends lost 3 bases at V and 2 bases at J; junction bases unmatched: 3. This CDR3 is 16 amino acids long. Germline CDR1 is SNHLY and CDR2 is FYNNEI. The CDR3 nucleotides read TGTGCCAGCAGTGACAGGGGGCGAGCTGGGGCCAACGTCCTGACTTTC. Translating it yields CASSDRGRAGANVLTF.

This chain connects TRBV7-3 to TRBJ1-1; D ambiguous. The CDR3 totals 15 residues. The ends were cut back, 0 bases at V and 1 base at J, with 9 bases in the middle. The V gene's germline CDR1 is SGHTA and CDR2 FQGTGA. Here the CDR3 reads CASSLTPGENTEAFF. The CDR3 nucleotides read TGTGCCAGCAGCTTAACCCCCGGGGAGAACACTGAAGCTTTCTTT.

The chain is built from TRBV7-3 and TRBJ2-2; TRBD2 matches at 14 bases. The CDR3 extends over 17 amino acids. CDR1 is SGHTA and CDR2 is FQGTGA in the germline V gene. J gave up 4 bases and V 3 bases, and 4 bases lay outside the gene matches. CDR3 sequence (DNA): TGTGCCAGCAGCTTGGGACTAGCGGGGGCTGGCACCGGGGAGCTGTTTTTT. Translation gives CASSLGLAGAGTGELFF.

The chain recombines TRBV3-1 (or the pseudogene TRBV3-2) with TRBJ2-1, with D possibly TRBD1 on 6 matching bases. The CDR3 runs to 16 residues. V was pared by 2 bases and J by 1 base, with 12 bases between. CDR1 is LGHDT, CDR2 YNNKEL, per germline (reference sequence). The DNA for the CDR3 is TGTGCCAGCAGCCAACGAAGAACAGGGTCCTACAATGAGCAGTTCTTC. This encodes CASSQRRTGSYNEQFF.

The rearrangement uses TRBV9 and TRBJ1-2, with D possibly being TRBD1 (5 bases). Trimming removed 4 bases from V and 7 bases from J, with 17 bases in between. CDR3 length: 14 amino acids. The germline V gene has CDR1 SGDLS and CDR2 YYNGEE. CDR3 bases: TGTGCCAGCAGCCCAGGAGGGGCCGTGCGTGGCTACACCTTC. Protein sequence: CASSPGGAVRGYTF.

The rearrangement uses TRBV18 and TRBJ2-3; 11 bases agree with TRBD2. The CDR3 is 16 residues long. Looked up from germline, CDR1 is KGHSH and CDR2 is LQKENI. V shed 3 bases and J 3 bases; nucleotides not matched to a gene: 5. CDR3 sequence reads: CASSPRLAGGTDTQYF. The CDR3 bases are TGTGCCAGCTCACCGAGGCTAGCGGGAGGAACAGATACGCAGTATTTT.

V is TRBV3-1 (or the pseudogene TRBV3-2) and J is TRBJ2-3; a possible D gene is TRBD2 (6 bases). Germline CDR1 and CDR2: LGHDT and YNNKEL (reference sequence). The germline V and J ends were trimmed by 4 bases and 2 bases, with 16 bases remaining between them. The length of the CDR3 is 16 residues. CDR3 bases: TGTGCCAGCAGCCGTGCACCTACGGGGGTCACAGATACGCAGTATTTT. This translates into CASSRAPTGVTDTQYF.

The V and J genes are TRBV27 and TRBJ1-2, with 7 bases lining up with TRBD1. The germline gives CDR1 MNHEY, CDR2 SMNVEV (reference sequence). This CDR3 region has 13 residues. The ends lost 4 bases at V and 7 bases at J; junction bases unmatched: 6. The CDR3 DNA is TGTGCCAGCAGTTGGAGGGGGCGGTCTGGCTACACCTTC. This sequence encodes CASSWRGRSGYTF.